Sequencing of this T cell receptor beta chain was carried out in a study of T cell repertoires in cytomegalovirus infection. As for the study in general: Both CMV infection and a matching HLA type were indicated by public TCR beta signatures.

TCRdb re-derived calls from the reads in MiXCR, one entry per CDR3 protein. The sample lists some 130,000 distinct CDR3 sequences; roughly a quarter were seen once. The sample holds a few counts of this clonotype. Its antigen is not known. After removal of 2 bases from V and 9 bases from J, the junction contained 5 bases not matched to a gene. The CDR3 consists of 14 residues. In germline, CDR1 is SEHNR, CDR2 FQNEAQ (reference sequence). This sequence joins TRBV7-9 and TRBJ2-3, with 10 positions matching TRBD2. This clonotype was sampled from a human donor in good health (CMV status not recorded). Some clones in this sample may be carry-over from other donors' samples. Sequenced sample: PBMCs, sequenced either directly or after in vitro stimulation (not recorded which). The DNA of the CDR3 is TGTGCCAGCAGCTTAATGCTAGCGGGAGAAACGCAGTATTTT. It is translated as CASSLMLAGETQYF.